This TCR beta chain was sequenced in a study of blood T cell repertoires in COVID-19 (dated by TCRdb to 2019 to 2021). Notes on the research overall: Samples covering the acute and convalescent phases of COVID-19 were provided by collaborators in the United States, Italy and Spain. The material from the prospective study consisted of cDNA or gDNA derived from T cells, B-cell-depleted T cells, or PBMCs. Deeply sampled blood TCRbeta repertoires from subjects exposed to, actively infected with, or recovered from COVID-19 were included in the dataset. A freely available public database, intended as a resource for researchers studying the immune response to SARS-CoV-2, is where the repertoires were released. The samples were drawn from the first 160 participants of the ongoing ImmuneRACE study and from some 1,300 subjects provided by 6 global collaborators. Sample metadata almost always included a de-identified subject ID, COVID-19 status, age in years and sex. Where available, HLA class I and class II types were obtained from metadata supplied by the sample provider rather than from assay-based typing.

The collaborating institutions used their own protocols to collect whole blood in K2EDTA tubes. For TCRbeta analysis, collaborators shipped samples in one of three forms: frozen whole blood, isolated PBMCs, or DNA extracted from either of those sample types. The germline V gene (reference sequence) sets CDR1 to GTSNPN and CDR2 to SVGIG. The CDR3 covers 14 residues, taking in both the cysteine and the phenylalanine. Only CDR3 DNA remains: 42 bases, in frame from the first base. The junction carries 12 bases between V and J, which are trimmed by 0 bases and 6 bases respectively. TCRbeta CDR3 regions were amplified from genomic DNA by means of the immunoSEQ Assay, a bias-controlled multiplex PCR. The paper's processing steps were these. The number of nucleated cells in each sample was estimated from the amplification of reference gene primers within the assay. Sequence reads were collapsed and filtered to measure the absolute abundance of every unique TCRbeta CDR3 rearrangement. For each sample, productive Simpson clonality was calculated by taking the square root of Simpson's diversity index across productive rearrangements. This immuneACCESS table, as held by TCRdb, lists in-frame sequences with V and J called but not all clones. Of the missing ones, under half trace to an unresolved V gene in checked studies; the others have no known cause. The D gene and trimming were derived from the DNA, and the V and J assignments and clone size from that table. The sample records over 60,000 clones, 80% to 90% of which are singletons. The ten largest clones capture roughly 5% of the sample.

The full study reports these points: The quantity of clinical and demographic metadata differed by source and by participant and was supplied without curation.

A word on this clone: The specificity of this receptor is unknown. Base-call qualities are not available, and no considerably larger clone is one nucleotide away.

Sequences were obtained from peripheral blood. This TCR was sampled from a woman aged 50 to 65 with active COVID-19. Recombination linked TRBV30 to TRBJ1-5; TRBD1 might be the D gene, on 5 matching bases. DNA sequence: TGTGCCTGGAGTGTACTCGGCGGGGCTCAGCCCCAGCATTTT. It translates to CAWSVLGGAQPQHF.